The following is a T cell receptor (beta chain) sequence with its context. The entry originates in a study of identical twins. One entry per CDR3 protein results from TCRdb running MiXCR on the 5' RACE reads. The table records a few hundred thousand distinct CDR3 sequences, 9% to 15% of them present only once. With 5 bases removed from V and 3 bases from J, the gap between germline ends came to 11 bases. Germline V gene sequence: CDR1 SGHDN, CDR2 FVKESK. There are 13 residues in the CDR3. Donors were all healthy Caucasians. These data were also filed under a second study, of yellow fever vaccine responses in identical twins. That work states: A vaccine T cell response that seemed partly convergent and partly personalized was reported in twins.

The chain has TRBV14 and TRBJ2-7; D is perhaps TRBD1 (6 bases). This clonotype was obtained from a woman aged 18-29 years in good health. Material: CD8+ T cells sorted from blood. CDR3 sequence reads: CASSSRTDYEQYF. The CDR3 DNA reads TGTGCCAGCAGCTCCCGGACAGACTACGAGCAGTACTTC.